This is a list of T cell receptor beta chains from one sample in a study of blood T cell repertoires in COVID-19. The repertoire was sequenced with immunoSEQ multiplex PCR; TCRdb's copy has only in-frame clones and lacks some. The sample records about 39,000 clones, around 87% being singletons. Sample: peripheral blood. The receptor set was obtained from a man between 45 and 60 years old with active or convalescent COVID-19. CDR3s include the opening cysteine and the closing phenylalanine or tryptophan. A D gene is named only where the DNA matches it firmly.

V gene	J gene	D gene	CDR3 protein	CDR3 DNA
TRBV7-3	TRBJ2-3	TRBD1	CASSLRPTSGTGGTDTQYF	TGTGCCAGCAGCTTAAGGCCCACTTCCGGGACAGGGGGCACAGATACGCAGTATTTT
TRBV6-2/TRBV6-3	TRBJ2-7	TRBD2	CASSYGASGRDYEQYF	TGTGCCAGCAGTTACGGGGCTAGCGGGAGAGATTACGAGCAGTACTTC
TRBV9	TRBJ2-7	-	CASSGVADHEQYF	TGTGCCAGCAGCGGGGTAGCGGACCACGAGCAGTACTTC
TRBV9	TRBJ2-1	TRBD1	CASSSGQGSYNEQFF	TGTGCCAGCAGCTCCGGACAGGGCTCCTACAATGAGCAGTTCTTC
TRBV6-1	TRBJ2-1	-	CASSESGLPYNEQFF	TGTGCCAGCAGTGAATCAGGACTACCATACAATGAGCAGTTCTTC
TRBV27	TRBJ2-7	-	CASSFGLGGPYEQYF	TGTGCCAGCAGTTTCGGTCTTGGAGGTCCCTACGAGCAGTACTTC
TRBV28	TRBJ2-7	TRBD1	CASSLSRGQPKQYF	TGTGCCAGCAGTTTATCTAGGGGGCAGCCCAAGCAGTACTTC
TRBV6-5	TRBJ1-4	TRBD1	CASTIGTVLSEKLFF	TGTGCCAGCACGATTGGGACAGTCCTTTCCGAAAAACTGTTTTTT
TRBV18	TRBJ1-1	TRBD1	CASSREQGRNTEAFF	TGTGCCAGCTCCCGGGAACAGGGGCGGAACACTGAAGCTTTCTTT
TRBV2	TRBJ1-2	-	CASSEIGGRVYGYTF	TGTGCCAGCAGTGAAATCGGGGGGCGCGTTTATGGCTACACCTTC
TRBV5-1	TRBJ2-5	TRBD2	CASSLPSGLGETQYF	TGCGCCAGCAGCTTACCTAGCGGCCTAGGAGAGACCCAGTACTTC
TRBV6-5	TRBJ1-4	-	CASSQGTQLFF	TGTGCCAGCAGTCAGGGGACCCAACTGTTTTTT
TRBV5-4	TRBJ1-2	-	CASSLAWLEGYTF	TGTGCCAGCAGCCTTGCCTGGCTAGAGGGCTACACCTTC
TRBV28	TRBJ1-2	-	CASSLSRNRREGYTF	TGTGCCAGCAGTTTATCCAGGAACCGACGGGAAGGCTACACCTTC
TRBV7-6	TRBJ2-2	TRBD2	CASSPGTSGTPDTGELFF	TGTGCCAGCAGCCCTGGGACTAGCGGGACCCCAGACACCGGGGAGCTGTTTTTT
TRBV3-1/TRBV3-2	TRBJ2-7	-	CASSQVPDSYEQYF	TGTGCCAGCAGCCAAGTCCCAGACTCCTACGAGCAGTACTTC
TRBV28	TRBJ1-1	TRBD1	CASSITTGKDEAFF	TGTGCCAGCAGCATAACGACAGGGAAGGATGAAGCTTTCTTT
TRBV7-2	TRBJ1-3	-	CASSLESPISGNTIYF	TGTGCCAGCAGCTTAGAGTCCCCTATCTCTGGAAACACCATATATTTT
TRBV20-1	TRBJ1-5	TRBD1	CSASPGTGDQPQHF	TGCAGTGCTAGTCCCGGGACAGGGGACCAGCCCCAGCATTTT
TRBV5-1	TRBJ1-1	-	CASSLGRRLSEAFF	TGCGCCAGCAGCTTGGGTAGGAGGCTCTCTGAAGCTTTCTTT
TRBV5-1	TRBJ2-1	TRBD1	CASSLEGTGVVREQFF	TGCGCCAGCAGCTTGGAGGGGACAGGGGTTGTACGTGAGCAGTTCTTC
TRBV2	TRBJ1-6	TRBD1	CASGGQGGSPLHF	TGTGCCAGCGGGGGACAGGGGGGTTCACCCCTCCACTTT
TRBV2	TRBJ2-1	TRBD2	CASNGGGAGNEQFF	TGTGCCAGCAACGGCGGGGGGGCCGGAAATGAGCAGTTCTTC
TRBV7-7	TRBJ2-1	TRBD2	CASSLASSGSNEQFF	TGTGCTAGCAGCTTAGCCTCTAGCGGGTCCAATGAGCAGTTCTTC
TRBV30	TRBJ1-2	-	CAWSSQGPDNYGYTF	TGTGCCTGGAGTTCTCAGGGGCCCGATAACTATGGCTACACCTTC